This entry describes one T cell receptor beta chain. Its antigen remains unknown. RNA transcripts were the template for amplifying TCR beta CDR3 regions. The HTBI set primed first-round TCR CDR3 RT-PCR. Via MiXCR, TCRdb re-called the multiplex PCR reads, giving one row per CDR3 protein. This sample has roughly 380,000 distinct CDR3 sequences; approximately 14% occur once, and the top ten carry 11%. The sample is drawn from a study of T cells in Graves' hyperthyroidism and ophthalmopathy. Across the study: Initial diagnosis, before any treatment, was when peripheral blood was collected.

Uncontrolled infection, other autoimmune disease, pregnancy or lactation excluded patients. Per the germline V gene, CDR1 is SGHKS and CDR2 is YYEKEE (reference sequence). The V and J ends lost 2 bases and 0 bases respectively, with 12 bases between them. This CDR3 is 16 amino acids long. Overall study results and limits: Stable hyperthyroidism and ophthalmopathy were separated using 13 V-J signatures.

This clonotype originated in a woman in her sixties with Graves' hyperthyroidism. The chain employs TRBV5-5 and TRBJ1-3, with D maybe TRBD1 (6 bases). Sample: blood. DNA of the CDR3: TGTGCCAGCAGCTTCGGACAGACCGACTCTGGAAACACCATATATTTT. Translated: CASSFGQTDSGNTIYF.